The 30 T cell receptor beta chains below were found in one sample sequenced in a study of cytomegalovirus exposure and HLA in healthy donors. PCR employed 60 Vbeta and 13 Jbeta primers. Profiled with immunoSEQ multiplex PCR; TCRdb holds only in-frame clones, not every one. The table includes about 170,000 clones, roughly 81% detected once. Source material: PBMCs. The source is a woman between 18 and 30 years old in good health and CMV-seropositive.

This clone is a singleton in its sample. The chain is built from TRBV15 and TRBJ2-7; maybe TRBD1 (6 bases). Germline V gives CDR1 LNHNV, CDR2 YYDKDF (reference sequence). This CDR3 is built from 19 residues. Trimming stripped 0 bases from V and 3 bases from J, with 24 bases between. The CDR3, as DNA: TGTGCCACCAGCAGAGACCAAAACCCCTTCCGGGACACAGGCTACGAGCAGTACTTC. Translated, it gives CATSRDQNPFRDTGYEQYF.

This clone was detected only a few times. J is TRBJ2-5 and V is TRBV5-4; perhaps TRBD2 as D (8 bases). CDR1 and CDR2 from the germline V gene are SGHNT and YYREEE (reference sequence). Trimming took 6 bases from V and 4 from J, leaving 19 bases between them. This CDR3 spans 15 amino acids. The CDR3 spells CASTPGGGQRETQYF. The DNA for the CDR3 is TGTGCCAGCACTCCGGGGGGGGGACAGCGAGAGACCCAGTACTTC. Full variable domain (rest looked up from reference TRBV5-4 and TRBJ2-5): ETGVTQSPTHLIKTRGQQVTLRCSSQSGHNTVSWYQQALGQGPQFIFQYYREEENGRGNFPPRFSGLQFPNYSSELNVNALELDDSALYLCASTPGGGQRETQYFGPGTRLLVL.

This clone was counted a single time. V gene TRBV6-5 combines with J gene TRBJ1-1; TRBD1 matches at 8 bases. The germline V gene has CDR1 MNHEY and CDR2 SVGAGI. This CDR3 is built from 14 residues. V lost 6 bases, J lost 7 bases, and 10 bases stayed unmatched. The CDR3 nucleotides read TGTGCCAGCAGAGCTTACAGGGGGGAGTATGAAGCTTTCTTT. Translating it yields CASRAYRGEYEAFF.

CDR3 nucleotides: TGTGCCAGCAGCGTAGTCGATTTAGCCAATACGCAGTATTTT. This sequence encodes CASSVVDLANTQYF. The genes are TRBV9 and TRBJ2-3; no clear D gene. Germline CDR1 reads SGDLS; CDR2 reads YYNGEE. V gave up 0 bases and J gave up 7 bases, with 12 bases separating them. The CDR3 is 14 residues long.

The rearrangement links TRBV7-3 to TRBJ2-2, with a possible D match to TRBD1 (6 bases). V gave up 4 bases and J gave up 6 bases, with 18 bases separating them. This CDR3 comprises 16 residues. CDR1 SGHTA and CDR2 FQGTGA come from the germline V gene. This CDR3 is CASSSHATGTSGELFF. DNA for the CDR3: TGTGCCAGCAGCTCCCACGCTACAGGGACCTCCGGGGAGCTGTTTTTT.

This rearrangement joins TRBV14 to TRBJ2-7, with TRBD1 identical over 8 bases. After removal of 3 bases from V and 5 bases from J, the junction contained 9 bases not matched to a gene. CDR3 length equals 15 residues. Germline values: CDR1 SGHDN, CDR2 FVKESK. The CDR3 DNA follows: TGTGCCAGCAGCCACCCTGGACAGGGTAGCAACGAGCAGTACTTC. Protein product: CASSHPGQGSNEQYF.

Here the CDR3 DNA reads TGTGCCAGCAGTCCTCCACAGGGTAAGGTGACTGAAGCTTTCTTT. Protein product: CASSPPQGKVTEAFF. The genes are TRBV28 and TRBJ1-1; tentatively, D is TRBD1 (6 bases). CDR3 length: 15 amino acids. Per the germline V gene, CDR1 is MDHEN and CDR2 is SYDVKM. Trimming removed 5 bases at V and 5 bases at J, with 18 bases between.

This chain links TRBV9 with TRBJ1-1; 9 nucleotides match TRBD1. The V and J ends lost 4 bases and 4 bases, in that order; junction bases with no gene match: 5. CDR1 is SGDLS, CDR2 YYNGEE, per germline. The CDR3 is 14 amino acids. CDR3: CASSTGQGSTEAFF. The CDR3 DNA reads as TGTGCCAGCAGCACTGGACAGGGGTCCACTGAAGCTTTCTTT.

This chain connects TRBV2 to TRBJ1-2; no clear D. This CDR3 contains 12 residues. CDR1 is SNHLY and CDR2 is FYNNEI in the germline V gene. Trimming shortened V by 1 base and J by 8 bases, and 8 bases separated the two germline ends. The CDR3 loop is CASSEVLEGYTF. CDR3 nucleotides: TGTGCCAGCAGTGAAGTCTTAGAGGGCTACACCTTC. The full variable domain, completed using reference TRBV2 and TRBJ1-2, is EPEVTQTPSHQVTQMGQEVILRCVPISNHLYFYWYRQILGQKVEFLVSFYNNEISEKSEIFDDQFSVERPDGSNFTLKIRSTKLEDSAMYFCASSEVLEGYTFGSGTRLTVV.

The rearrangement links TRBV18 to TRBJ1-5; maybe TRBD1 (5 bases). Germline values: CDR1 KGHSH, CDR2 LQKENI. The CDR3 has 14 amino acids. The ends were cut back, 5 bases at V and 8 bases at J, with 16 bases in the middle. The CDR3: CASSTSGGFEPQHF. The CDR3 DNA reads TGTGCCAGCTCAACCAGTGGGGGGTTTGAGCCCCAGCATTTT. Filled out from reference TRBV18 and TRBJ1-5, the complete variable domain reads NAGVMQNPRHLVRRRGQEARLRCSPMKGHSHVYWYRQLPEEGLKFMVYLQKENIIDESGMPKERFSAEFPKEGPSILRIQQVVRGDSAAYFCASSTSGGFEPQHFGDGTRLSIL.

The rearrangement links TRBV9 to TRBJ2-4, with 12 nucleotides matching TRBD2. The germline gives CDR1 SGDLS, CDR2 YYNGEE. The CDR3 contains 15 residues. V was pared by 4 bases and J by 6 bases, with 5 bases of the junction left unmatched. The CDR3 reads CASSSGLAGRNIQYF. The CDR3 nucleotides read TGTGCCAGCAGCTCAGGACTAGCGGGGCGAAACATTCAGTACTTC.

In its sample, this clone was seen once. The DNA for the CDR3 is TGTGCCAGCAGTCTTAAACCCACAGGGTATAATGTGAACACTGAAGCTTTCTTT. Residues: CASSLKPTGYNVNTEAFF. The chain recombines TRBV27 with TRBJ1-1, with D maybe TRBD1 (6 bases). V was shortened by 5 bases and J by 0 bases, with 22 bases between the two germline ends. CDR3 length: 18 residues. Germline V lookup: CDR1 MNHEY, CDR2 SMNVEV (reference sequence).

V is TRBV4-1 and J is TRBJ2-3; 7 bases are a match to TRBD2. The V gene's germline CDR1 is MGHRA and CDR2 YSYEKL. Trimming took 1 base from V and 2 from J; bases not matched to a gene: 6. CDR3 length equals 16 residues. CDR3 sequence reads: CASSQVGGKHTDTQYF. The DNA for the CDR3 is TGCGCCAGCAGCCAAGTGGGAGGGAAACACACAGATACGCAGTATTTT.

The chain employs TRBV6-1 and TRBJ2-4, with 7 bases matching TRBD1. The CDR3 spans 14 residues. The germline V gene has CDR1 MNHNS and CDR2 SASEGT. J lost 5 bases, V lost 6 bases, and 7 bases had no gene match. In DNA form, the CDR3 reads TGTGCCAGCAGGTCGGGACAGTACCAAAACATTCAGTACTTC. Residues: CASRSGQYQNIQYF.

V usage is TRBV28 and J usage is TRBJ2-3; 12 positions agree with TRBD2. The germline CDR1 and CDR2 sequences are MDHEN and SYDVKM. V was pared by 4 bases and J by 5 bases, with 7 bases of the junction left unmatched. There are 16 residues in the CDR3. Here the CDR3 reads CASSSLAGGSEDTQYF. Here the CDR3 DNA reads TGTGCCAGCAGTTCTCTAGCGGGGGGGAGCGAAGATACGCAGTATTTT. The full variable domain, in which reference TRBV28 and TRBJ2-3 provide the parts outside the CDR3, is DVKVTQSSRYLVKRTGEKVFLECVQDMDHENMFWYRQDPGLGLRLIYFSYDVKMKEKGDIPEGYSVSREKKERFSLILESASTNQTSMYLCASSSLAGGSEDTQYFGPGTRLTVL.

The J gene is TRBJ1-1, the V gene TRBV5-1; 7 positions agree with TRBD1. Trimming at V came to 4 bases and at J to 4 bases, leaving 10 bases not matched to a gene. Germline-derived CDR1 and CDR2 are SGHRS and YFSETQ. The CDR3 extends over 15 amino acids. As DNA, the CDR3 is TGCGCCAGCAGCCGAAACAGGGGAACGAGCACTGAAGCTTTCTTT. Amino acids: CASSRNRGTSTEAFF.

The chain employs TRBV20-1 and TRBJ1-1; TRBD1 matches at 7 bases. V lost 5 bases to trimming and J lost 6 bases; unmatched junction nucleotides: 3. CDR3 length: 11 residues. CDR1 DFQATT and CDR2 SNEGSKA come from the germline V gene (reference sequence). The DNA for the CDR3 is TGCAGTGCTGACAGGGTCCCTGAAGCTTTCTTT. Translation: CSADRVPEAFF.

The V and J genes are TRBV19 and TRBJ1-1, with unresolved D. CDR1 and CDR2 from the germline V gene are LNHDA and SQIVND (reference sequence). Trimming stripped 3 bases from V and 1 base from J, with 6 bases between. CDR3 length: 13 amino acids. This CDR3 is CASSIQANTEAFF. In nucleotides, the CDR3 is TGTGCCAGTAGTATCCAAGCGAACACTGAAGCTTTCTTT. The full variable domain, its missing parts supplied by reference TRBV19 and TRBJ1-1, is DGGITQSPKYLFRKEGQNVTLSCEQNLNHDAMYWYRQDPGQGLRLIYYSQIVNDFQKGDIAEGYSVSREKKESFPLTVTSAQKNPTAFYLCASSIQANTEAFFGQGTRLTVV.

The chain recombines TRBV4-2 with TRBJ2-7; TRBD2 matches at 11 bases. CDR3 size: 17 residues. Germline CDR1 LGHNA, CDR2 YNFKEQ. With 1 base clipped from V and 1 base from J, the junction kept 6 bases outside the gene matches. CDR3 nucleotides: TGTGCCAGCAGCCAAGGACTAGCGGGAACCATTTCCTACGAGCAGTACTTC. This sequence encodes CASSQGLAGTISYEQYF.

The CDR3 reads CASSWSGEDSPLHF. CDR3 in DNA: TGTGCCAGCAGCTGGTCAGGGGAAGACTCACCCCTCCACTTT. This chain links TRBV11-2 with TRBJ1-6, with D possibly being TRBD1 (6 bases). This CDR3 is built from 14 residues. Between the trimmed V and J ends, which lost 4 bases and 10 bases, there was a span of 14 bases. CDR1 and CDR2 (germline): SGHAT, FQNNGV.

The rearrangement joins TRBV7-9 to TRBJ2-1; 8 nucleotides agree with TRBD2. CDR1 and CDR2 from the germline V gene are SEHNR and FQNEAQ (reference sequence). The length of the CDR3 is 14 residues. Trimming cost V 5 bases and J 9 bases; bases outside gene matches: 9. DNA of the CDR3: TGTGCCAGCAGCAGCGGGGGCCAACCGAGTGAGCAGTTCTTC. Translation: CASSSGGQPSEQFF.

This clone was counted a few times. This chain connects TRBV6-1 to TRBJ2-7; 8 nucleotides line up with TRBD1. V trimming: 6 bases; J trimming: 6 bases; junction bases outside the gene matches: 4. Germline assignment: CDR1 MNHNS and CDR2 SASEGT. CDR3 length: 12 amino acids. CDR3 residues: CASRGTGGEQYF. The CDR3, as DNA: TGTGCCAGCAGAGGCACAGGGGGCGAGCAGTACTTC.

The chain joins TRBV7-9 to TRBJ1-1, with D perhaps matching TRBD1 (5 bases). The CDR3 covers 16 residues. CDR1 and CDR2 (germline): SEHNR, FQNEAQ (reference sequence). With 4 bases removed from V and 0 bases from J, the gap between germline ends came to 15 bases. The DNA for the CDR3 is TGTGCCAGCAGCTCCCCTGACAGCTTTCTGAACACTGAAGCTTTCTTT. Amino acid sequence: CASSSPDSFLNTEAFF.

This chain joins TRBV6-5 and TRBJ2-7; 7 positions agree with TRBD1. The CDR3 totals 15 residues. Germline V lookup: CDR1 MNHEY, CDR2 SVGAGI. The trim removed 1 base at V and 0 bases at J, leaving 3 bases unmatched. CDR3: CASSYYRGGSYEQYF. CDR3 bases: TGTGCCAGCAGTTACTACAGGGGCGGCTCCTACGAGCAGTACTTC.

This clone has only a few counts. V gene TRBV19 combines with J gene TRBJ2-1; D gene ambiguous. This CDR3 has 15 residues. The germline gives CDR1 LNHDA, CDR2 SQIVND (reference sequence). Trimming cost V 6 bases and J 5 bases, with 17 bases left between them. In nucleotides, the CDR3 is TGTGCCAGTAGGGTGAGATATCCGACTGACAATGAGCAGTTCTTC. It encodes CASRVRYPTDNEQFF.

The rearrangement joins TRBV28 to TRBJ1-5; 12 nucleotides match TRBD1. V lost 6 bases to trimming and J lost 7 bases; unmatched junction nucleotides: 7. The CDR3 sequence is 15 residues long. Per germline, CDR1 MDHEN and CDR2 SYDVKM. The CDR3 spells CASSLPGTGGQPQHF. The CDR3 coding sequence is TGTGCCAGCAGCCTTCCGGGGACAGGGGGCCAGCCCCAGCATTTT.

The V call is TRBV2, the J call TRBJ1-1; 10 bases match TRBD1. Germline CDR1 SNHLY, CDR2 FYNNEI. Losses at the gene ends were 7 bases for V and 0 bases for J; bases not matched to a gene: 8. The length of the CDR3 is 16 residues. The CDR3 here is CASTIKTGGLNTEAFF. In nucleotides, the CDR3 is TGTGCCAGCACCATTAAGACAGGGGGCTTGAACACTGAAGCTTTCTTT.

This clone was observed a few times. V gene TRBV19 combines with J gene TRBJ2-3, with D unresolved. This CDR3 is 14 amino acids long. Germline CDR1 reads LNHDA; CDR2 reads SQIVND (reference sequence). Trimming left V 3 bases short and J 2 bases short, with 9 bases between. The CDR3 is CASSISSDTDTQYF. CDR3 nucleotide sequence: TGTGCCAGTAGTATTTCTTCAGACACAGATACGCAGTATTTT.

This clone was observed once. DNA for the CDR3: TGTGCCAGCAGCTTGGTAGGGAGGGGAATGAACACTGAAGCTTTCTTT. It yields the protein CASSLVGRGMNTEAFF. This chain uses TRBV5-8 with TRBJ1-1, with a tentative D call TRBD1 (5 bases). CDR3 size: 16 residues. V was shortened by 0 bases and J by 0 bases, with 12 bases between the two germline ends. Germline V gene lookup returns CDR1 SGHTS and CDR2 YDEGEE.

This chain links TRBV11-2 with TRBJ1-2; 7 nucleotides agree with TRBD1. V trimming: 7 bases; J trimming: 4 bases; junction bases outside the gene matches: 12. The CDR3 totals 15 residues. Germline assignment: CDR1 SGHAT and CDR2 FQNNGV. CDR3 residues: CASNSLTGIIYGYTF. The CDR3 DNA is TGTGCCAGCAATTCCTTGACAGGGATCATCTATGGCTACACCTTC.